The clone carrying this T cell receptor (beta chain) was detected once. As yet, its antigen is unknown. The CDR3 length is 14 residues. Germline CDR1 reads DFQATT; CDR2 reads SNEGSKA (reference sequence). Germline trimming cut 4 bases from V and 4 bases from J; bases unmatched to any gene: 6. Study-wide findings and caveats: Tumor Treg TCRs overlapped most with tumor naive CD4+ cells.

MiXCR was run by TCRdb on the 5' RACE reads, yielding one entry per CDR3 protein. The sample has nearly 55,000 distinct CDR3 sequences, approximately 23% seen once. The clonotype comes from a female donor with breast cancer. The chain has TRBV20-1 and TRBJ2-3; 9 bases fit TRBD1. The sequenced sample consisted of tumor-infiltrating naive CD4+ T cells sorted from the breast tumor. Subset noted: naive CD4+ T cells, CD4+CD45RA+CD25-. CDR3 sequence (DNA): TGCAGTGCTACGGACAGGGGAAAGGCAGATACGCAGTATTTT. Its translation: CSATDRGKADTQYF.